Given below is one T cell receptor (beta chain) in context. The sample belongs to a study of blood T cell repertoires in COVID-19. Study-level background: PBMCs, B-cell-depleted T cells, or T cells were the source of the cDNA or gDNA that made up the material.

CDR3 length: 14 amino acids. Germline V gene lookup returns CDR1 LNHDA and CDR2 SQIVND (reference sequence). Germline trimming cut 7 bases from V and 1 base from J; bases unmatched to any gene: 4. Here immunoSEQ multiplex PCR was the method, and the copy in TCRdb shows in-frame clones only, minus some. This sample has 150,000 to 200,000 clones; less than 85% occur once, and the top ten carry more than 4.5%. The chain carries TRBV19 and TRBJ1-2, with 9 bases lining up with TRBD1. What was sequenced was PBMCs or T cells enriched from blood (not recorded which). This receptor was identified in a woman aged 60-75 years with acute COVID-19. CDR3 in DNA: TGTGCCAGTAAGCCGGACAGGGGTAACTATGGCTACACCTTC. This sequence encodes CASKPDRGNYGYTF.